The source of this TCR beta chain is a study of OX40 agonist ivuxolimab in advanced cancers. Study as a whole: Hepatocellular carcinoma, melanoma, renal cell or head and neck cancer occurred in dose-escalation patients. Patients were approximately 80% male with ages roughly 23 to 79, mean roughly 55.

Of note for this clone: Its cognate antigen is unknown.

Points from the study as a whole: Clonal expansion was seen in CD4+ and CD8+ blood T cells by week 6 at 0.1 to 3.0 mg/kg. CD8+ T cells showed, on average, more clonal expansion than CD4+ cells.

Clones were sequenced by immunoSEQ multiplex PCR, and TCRdb holds only the in-frame ones, with some missing. The profile shows about 22,000 clones, 75% to 90% of them singletons. CDR1 and CDR2 (germline): LGHNA, YSLEER. The CDR3 totals 15 residues. With V trimmed by 0 bases and J by 5 bases, 4 bases remained unmatched. The source material was CD4+ or CD8+ T cells sorted from blood, sampled in a trial of the OX40 agonist ivuxolimab. This clonotype was sampled from an adult with an advanced solid tumor such as melanoma, head and neck, liver or kidney cancer. The chain recombines TRBV4-3 with TRBJ2-3; 8 bases agree with TRBD2. For the CDR3, the DNA is TGCGCCAGCAGCCAAGAACTAGCGGCAATAGATACGCAGTATTTT. This sequence encodes CASSQELAAIDTQYF.